Below are 13 T cell receptor beta chains sequenced from a single sample in a study of shared clonotypes between healthy human individuals. The repertoire was sequenced with immunoSEQ multiplex PCR; TCRdb's copy has only in-frame clones and lacks some. Of some 1 million clones listed, 70% to 80% are singletons. The sequenced material came from memory CD4+ T cells sorted from blood. Described subset: CD45RA-negative fraction. The receptors derive from a man aged 18 to 30 in good health.

The chain uses TRBV18 and TRBJ1-1; D is possibly TRBD1 (5 bases). Trimming took off 10 bases at V and 0 bases at J, with 12 bases between the two ends. In germline, CDR1 is KGHSH, CDR2 LQKENI. The CDR3 has 13 residues. In DNA form, the CDR3 reads TGTGCCACCCTGTGGGGGATGAACACTGAAGCTTTCTTT. Translated, it gives CATLWGMNTEAFF.

This chain uses TRBV6-5 with TRBJ2-1, with 7 bases matching TRBD1. The germline V gene encodes CDR1 MNHEY and CDR2 SVGAGI. This CDR3 has 13 amino acids. V lost 2 bases to trimming and J lost 9 bases; unmatched junction nucleotides: 4. The chain's CDR3 is CASSYVRQGEQFF. In nucleotides, the CDR3 is TGTGCCAGCAGTTACGTCAGACAGGGTGAGCAGTTCTTC.

Only one count was recorded for this clone. J is TRBJ2-1 and V is TRBV27; unclear D gene. V lost 0 bases and J 10 bases, leaving 7 bases between the germline ends. CDR1 is MNHEY and CDR2 is SMNVEV in the germline V gene (reference sequence). This CDR3 is built from 12 residues. The CDR3 loop reads CASSLSRAEQFF. The CDR3 region has the DNA TGTGCCAGCAGTTTATCGAGAGCGGAGCAGTTCTTC.

The J gene is TRBJ2-5, the V gene TRBV7-3; D is undetermined. The CDR3 is 13 residues long. V was cut by 5 bases and J by 2 bases, with 9 bases left in between. The germline V gene has CDR1 SGHTA and CDR2 FQGTGA. DNA for the CDR3: TGTGCCAGCAGCACCCGACATCAAGAGACCCAGTACTTC. It translates to CASSTRHQETQYF.

The chain employs TRBV5-1 and TRBJ2-1; possible D gene TRBD2, 6 bases. Germline loops: CDR1 SGHRS, CDR2 YFSETQ. The ends were cut back, 4 bases at V and 1 base at J, with 15 bases in the middle. CDR3 size: 16 residues. This chain's CDR3 is CASSLGEAQSYNEQFF. CDR3 bases: TGCGCCAGCAGCCTAGGGGAGGCTCAATCCTACAATGAGCAGTTCTTC.

CDR3 residues: CASSVGRLSYNEQFF. CDR3 bases: TGTGCCAGCAGCGTAGGACGACTCTCCTACAATGAGCAGTTCTTC. The chain recombines TRBV9 with TRBJ2-1, with D uncertain. The CDR3 has 15 amino acids. Trimming took off 0 bases at V and 0 bases at J, with 7 bases between the two ends. Germline V CDR1 and CDR2: SGDLS, YYNGEE.

The chain links TRBV5-5 to TRBJ1-3; no firm D call. This CDR3 is 15 amino acids long. Germline V gives CDR1 SGHKS, CDR2 YYEKEE (reference sequence). V was cut by 0 bases and J by 3 bases, with 10 bases left in between. The CDR3 spells CASSLEGLFGNTIYF. The CDR3 region has the DNA TGTGCCAGCAGCTTGGAAGGGCTATTTGGAAACACCATATATTTT. Filled out from reference TRBV5-5 and TRBJ1-3, the complete variable domain reads DAGVTQSPTHLIKTRGQQVTLRCSPISGHKSVSWYQQVLGQGPQFIFQYYEKEERGRGNFPDRFSARQFPNYSSELNVNALLLGDSALYLCASSLEGLFGNTIYFGEGSWLTVV.

The chain combines TRBV11-1 with TRBJ2-1, with 9 bases fitting TRBD1. The germline V gene has CDR1 SGHAT and CDR2 FQDESV (reference sequence). CDR3 size: 16 residues. V lost 4 bases, J lost 9 bases, and 13 bases stayed unmatched. The CDR3 reads CASSSKVGTGYSEQFF. The DNA of the CDR3 is TGTGCCAGCAGCTCGAAGGTCGGGACAGGGTATAGTGAGCAGTTCTTC.

This clone was detected once. The V and J genes are TRBV5-1 and TRBJ2-1, with D uncertain. Trimming cost V 0 bases and J 10 bases, with 11 bases left between them. The CDR3 runs to 13 residues. Germline V lookup: CDR1 SGHRS, CDR2 YFSETQ. The CDR3 DNA follows: TGCGCCAGCAGCTTGGACCCGGGCCGCGAGCAGTTCTTC. Translated: CASSLDPGREQFF.

This clone was seen a few times. The rearrangement joins TRBV2 to TRBJ1-1; D is perhaps TRBD1 (5 bases). This CDR3 spans 14 amino acids. The germline V and J ends were trimmed by 6 bases and 4 bases, with 15 bases remaining between them. Germline V gene data show CDR1 as SNHLY and CDR2 as FYNNEI. Written as DNA, the CDR3 is TGTGCCAGCAGCGTGGGGGGAGGACCCACTGAAGCTTTCTTT. It encodes CASSVGGGPTEAFF.

This chain joins TRBV2 and TRBJ1-2; no definite D call. There are 13 residues in the CDR3. CDR1 is SNHLY and CDR2 is FYNNEI in the germline V gene. In nucleotides, the CDR3 is TGTGCAGGCTGCCGGGAGTTGAACTATGGCTACACCTTC. Its translation is CAGCRELNYGYTF.

This chain connects TRBV7-2 to TRBJ1-5; tentatively, D is TRBD1 (5 bases). Trimming took 5 bases from V and 2 from J, leaving 13 bases between them. The length of the CDR3 is 15 residues. Germline V gene sequence: CDR1 SGHTA, CDR2 FQGNSA. CDR3 sequence (DNA): TGTGCCAGCAGCCCCGGGACGGTTGGCAATCAGCCCCAGCATTTT. This encodes CASSPGTVGNQPQHF.

This chain links TRBV5-1 with TRBJ2-1; tentative D call: TRBD2 (6 bases). The CDR3 spans 17 residues. From germline, CDR1 is SGHRS and CDR2 YFSETQ. V was pared by 1 base and J by 0 bases, with 14 bases between. The chain's CDR3 is CASSLSSGLSSYNEQFF. As DNA, the CDR3 is TGCGCCAGCAGCTTGAGTAGCGGTCTGAGCTCCTACAATGAGCAGTTCTTC.